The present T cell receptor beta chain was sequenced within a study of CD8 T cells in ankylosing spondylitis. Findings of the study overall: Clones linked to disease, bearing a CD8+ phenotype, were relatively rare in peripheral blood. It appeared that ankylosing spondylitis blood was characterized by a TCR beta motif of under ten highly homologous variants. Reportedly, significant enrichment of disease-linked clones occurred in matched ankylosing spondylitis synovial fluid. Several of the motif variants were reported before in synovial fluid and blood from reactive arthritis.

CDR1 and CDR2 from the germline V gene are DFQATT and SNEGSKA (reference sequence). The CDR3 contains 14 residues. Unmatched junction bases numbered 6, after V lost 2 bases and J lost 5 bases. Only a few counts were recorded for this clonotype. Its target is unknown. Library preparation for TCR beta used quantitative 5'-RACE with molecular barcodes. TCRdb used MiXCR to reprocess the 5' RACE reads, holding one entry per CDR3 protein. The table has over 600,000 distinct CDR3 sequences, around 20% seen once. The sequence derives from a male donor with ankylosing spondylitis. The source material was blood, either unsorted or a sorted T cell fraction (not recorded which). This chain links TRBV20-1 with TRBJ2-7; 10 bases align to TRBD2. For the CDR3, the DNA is TGCAGTGCTAGAAGGAGCGGGAGGGCAAACGAGCAGTACTTC. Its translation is CSARRSGRANEQYF.